The source of this TCR beta chain is a study of tumor-infiltrating lymphocytes in primary liver carcinoma. Study overall: Sequenced samples came back with roughly 3.5 to 7.13 million productive TCRbeta reads, and the counts looked alike across tissue types. Study observations and caveats: Blood trailed tumors significantly in top-250-clone fraction (p = 0.039).

Between 20 and 30 mg of unsorted bulk tissue served as the source from which RNA and DNA were co-extracted. Germline V lookup: CDR1 SGHAT, CDR2 FQNNGV. The CDR3 sequence is 16 residues long. TCR beta cDNA was prepared out of roughly 490 ng total RNA by means of a constant-region primer. Library construction for TCR beta comprised three nested multiplex PCR rounds performed with slightly modified ARM-PCR. It was with TRBV1-TRBV30 forward primers and a C-beta reverse primer that the first two PCR rounds were run, at approximately 9 cycles each. TCRdb reanalysed the multiplex PCR reads using MiXCR and keeps one entry per CDR3 protein. The sample holds about 44,000 distinct CDR3 sequences, roughly 73% seen once. Regarding this clonotype: Its specificity is not known. At one boundary the junction diverges from the germline segment, which might be a read error.

The clonotype originates from a woman aged 25 to 39 with primary liver carcinoma and hepatitis B virus infection. V and J are TRBV11-2 and TRBJ2-5, with TRBD1 matching over 9 bases. The sample was tumor-adjacent normal liver tissue. CDR3 DNA: TGTGCTAGCAGCACAAGAACAGGGGGCGCGAAGGGGACCCAGTACTTC. Translated: CASSTRTGGAKGTQYF.